This TCR beta chain comes out of a study of T cells in localized non-small cell lung cancer. The method was immunoSEQ multiplex PCR; TCRdb's version includes in-frame clones alone and lacks a portion of them. The profile shows about 36,000 clones, roughly 85% of them singletons. Study outcomes and limitations: When the top 100 tumor clones were examined, a median approximately 59 of them also appeared in the adjacent lung, which was paired and uninvolved. Greater T cell density in blood accompanied longer overall survival. Without multi-region sequencing, intratumor heterogeneity could not be excluded. Exceeding tumor, uninvolved adjacent lung had the highest T cell clonality.

As for this clone: Its matching antigen is unknown.

This CDR3 has 15 amino acids. The sequences come from peripheral blood, collected before any cancer treatment. This chain uses TRBV21-1 with TRBJ1-1; TRBD1 is the table's D call, not checked against the DNA. TRBV21-1 is labeled a pseudogene. This clonotype was obtained from a woman aged 40-69 years with stage I lung adenocarcinoma. The CDR3 nucleotides are TGTGCCAGCAGCACCCAAAGACATATGAACACTGAAGCTTTCTTT. This translates into CASSTQRHMNTEAFF.